Sequencing of this T cell receptor beta chain was carried out in a study of regulatory T cells in long-lasting Graves disease. With iRepertoire HTBI primers and Arm-PCR of CDR3 regions, TCR beta libraries were built. MiXCR, applied by TCRdb to the multiplex PCR reads, yields one record per CDR3 protein. The sample includes 510,000 or so distinct CDR3 sequences, around 13% of them seen just once. Time point here: newly diagnosed GD, antithyroid drugs for less than 3 months. Researchers made the TCR library from RNA that was extracted from PBMCs. Per germline, CDR1 LGHDT and CDR2 YNNKEL (reference sequence). Germline trimming cut 4 bases from V and 3 bases from J; bases unmatched to any gene: 9. This CDR3 is built from 15 residues. In addition, the sample was reused for a study of T cells in Graves' hyperthyroidism and ophthalmopathy.

The rearrangement links TRBV3-1 to TRBJ2-7; 7 bases match TRBD1. The sample consisted of peripheral blood mononuclear cells (PBMCs), taken at new diagnosis, from a patient treated with antithyroid drugs. The sequence derives from a woman in her 30s with Graves disease. CDR3 coding DNA: TGTGCCAGCAGCCGCGGTGGGACAGCCATCTACGAGCAGTACTTC. Translating it yields CASSRGGTAIYEQYF.